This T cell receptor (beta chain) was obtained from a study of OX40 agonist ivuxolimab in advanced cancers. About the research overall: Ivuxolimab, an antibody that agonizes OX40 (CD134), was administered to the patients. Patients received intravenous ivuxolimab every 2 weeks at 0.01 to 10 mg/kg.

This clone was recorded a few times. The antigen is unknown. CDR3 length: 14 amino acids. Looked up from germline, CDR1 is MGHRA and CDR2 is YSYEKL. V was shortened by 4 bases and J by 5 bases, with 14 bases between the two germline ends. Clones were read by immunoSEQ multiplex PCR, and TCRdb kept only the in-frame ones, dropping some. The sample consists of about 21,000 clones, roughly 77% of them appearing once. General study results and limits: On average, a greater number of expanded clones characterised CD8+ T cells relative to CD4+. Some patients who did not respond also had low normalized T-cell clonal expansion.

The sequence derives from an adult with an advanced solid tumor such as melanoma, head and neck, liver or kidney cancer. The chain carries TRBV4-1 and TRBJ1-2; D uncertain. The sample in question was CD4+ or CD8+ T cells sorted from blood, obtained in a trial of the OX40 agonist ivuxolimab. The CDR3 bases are TGCGCCAGCAGCCCCATTCCTCGAGAATATGGCTACACCTTC. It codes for CASSPIPREYGYTF.